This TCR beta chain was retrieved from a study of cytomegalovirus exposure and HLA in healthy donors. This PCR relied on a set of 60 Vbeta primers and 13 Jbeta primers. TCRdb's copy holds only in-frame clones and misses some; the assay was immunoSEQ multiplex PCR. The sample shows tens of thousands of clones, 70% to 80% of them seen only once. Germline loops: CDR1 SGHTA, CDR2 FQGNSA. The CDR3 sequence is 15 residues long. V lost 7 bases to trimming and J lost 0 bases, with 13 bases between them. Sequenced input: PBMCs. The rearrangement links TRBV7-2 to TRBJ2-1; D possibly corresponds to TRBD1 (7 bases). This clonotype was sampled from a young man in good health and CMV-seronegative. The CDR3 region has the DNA TGTGCCAGCACCAGGGGGGTCAGCTCCTACAATGAGCAGTTCTTC. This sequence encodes CASTRGVSSYNEQFF.